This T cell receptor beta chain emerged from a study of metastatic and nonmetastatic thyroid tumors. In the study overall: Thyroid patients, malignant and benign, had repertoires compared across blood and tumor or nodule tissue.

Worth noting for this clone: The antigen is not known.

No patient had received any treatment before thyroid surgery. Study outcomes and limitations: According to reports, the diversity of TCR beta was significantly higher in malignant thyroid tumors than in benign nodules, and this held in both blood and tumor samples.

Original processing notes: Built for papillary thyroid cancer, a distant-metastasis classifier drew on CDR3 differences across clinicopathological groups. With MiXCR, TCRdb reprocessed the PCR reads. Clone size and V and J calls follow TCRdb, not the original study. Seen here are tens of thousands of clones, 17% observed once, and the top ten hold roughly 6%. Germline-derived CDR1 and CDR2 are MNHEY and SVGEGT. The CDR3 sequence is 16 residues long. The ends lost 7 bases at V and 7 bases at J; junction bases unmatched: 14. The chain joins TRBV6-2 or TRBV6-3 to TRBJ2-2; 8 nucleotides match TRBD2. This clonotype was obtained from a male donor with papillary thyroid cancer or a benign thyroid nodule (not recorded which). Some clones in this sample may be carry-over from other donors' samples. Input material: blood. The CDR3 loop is CASITPGLGLFGELFF. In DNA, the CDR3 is TGTGCCAGCATTACCCCGGGACTAGGTTTGTTCGGGGAGCTGTTTTTT.